This T cell receptor beta chain was documented in a study of response to subunit inactivated influenza vaccine. TCRdb redid the calling of the RT-PCR reads with MiXCR, one entry per CDR3 protein. The table records approximately 700,000 distinct CDR3 sequences, approximately 15% of them present only once. This CDR3 comprises 18 residues. The germline gives CDR1 MDHEN, CDR2 SYDVKM. Trimming shortened V by 5 bases and J by 0 bases, and 17 bases separated the two germline ends. The chain couples TRBV28 to TRBJ1-6; D is uncertain. The sequence derives from a man in his fifties who received an inactivated influenza vaccine. Here the sequenced sample was PBMCs from blood, taken around 15 days before vaccination. The CDR3 DNA follows: TGTGCCAGCAGTACTGGCTTCTCCCGGAGCTCCTATAATTCACCCCTCCACTTT. It codes for CASSTGFSRSSYNSPLHF.